The 16 T cell receptor beta chains in this list originate from one sample, sequenced in a study of blood T cell repertoires in COVID-19. The method was immunoSEQ multiplex PCR; TCRdb's version includes in-frame clones alone and lacks a portion of them. Found here are some 74,000 clones, approximately 79% of them singletons; the top ten hold just under 10%. Sample: peripheral blood. The receptor source for this set is a woman aged 45-59 years with acute or convalescent COVID-19.

The chain has TRBV6-5 and TRBJ1-2; D call uncertain. This CDR3 has 13 amino acids. The V and J ends lost 6 bases and 6 bases respectively, with 14 bases between them. CDR1 is MNHEY and CDR2 is SVGAGI in the germline V gene. CDR3 sequence (DNA): TGTGCCAGCAGGCACCACGAGGGAGATGGCTACACCTTC. Its protein is CASRHHEGDGYTF.

The chain couples TRBV7-6 to TRBJ1-1; D remains unclear. This CDR3 is built from 13 residues. Per germline, CDR1 SGHVS and CDR2 FNYEAQ. V lost 1 base and J lost 1, with 4 bases in between. CDR3 DNA sequence: TGTGCCAGCAGCTTAGATAGGAACACTGAAGCTTTCTTT. This encodes CASSLDRNTEAFF.

The CDR3 sequence is CASSPARGRDYEQYF. CDR3 DNA sequence: TGTGCCAGCAGCCCCGCCAGGGGGCGAGACTACGAGCAGTACTTC. This chain joins TRBV7-9 and TRBJ2-7; 8 nucleotides agree with TRBD1. The CDR3 totals 15 residues. Looked up from germline, CDR1 is SEHNR and CDR2 is FQNEAQ (reference sequence). J lost 3 bases, V lost 5 bases, and 9 bases had no gene match.

CDR3 in amino acids: CASRQGKVRGQPQHF. In DNA form, the CDR3 reads TGTGCCAGCAGGCAAGGGAAGGTTAGGGGACAGCCCCAGCATTTT. V gene TRBV6-5 combines with J gene TRBJ1-5; possible D gene TRBD1, 5 bases. The V and J ends lost 6 bases and 7 bases respectively, with 19 bases between them. The CDR3 is made up of 15 amino acids. Looked up from germline, CDR1 is MNHEY and CDR2 is SVGAGI.

This rearrangement joins TRBV30 to TRBJ2-7; 12 nucleotides agree with TRBD1. CDR1 is GTSNPN and CDR2 is SVGIG in the germline V gene (reference sequence). The CDR3 covers 16 residues. The V and J ends lost 3 bases and 6 bases, in that order; junction bases with no gene match: 12. CDR3 in amino acids: CAWRASAGTGGVEQYF. CDR3 nucleotides: TGTGCCTGGAGAGCTTCTGCCGGGACAGGGGGCGTCGAGCAGTACTTC.

The chain is built from TRBV6-5 and TRBJ1-2, with D possibly matching TRBD1 (5 bases). CDR3 length equals 12 residues. Per the germline V gene, CDR1 is MNHEY and CDR2 is SVGAGI. V lost 10 bases and J 4 bases, leaving 13 bases between the germline ends. The CDR3 reads CATSNGAYGYTF. The CDR3 nucleotides are TGTGCCACTAGTAATGGGGCCTATGGCTACACCTTC.

The CDR3: CASSPGLAGRDKNIQYF. In nucleotides, the CDR3 is TGCGCCAGCAGCCCAGGCCTAGCGGGTAGAGACAAAAACATTCAGTACTTC. V and J are TRBV4-3 and TRBJ2-4, with 8 bases aligning to TRBD2. The CDR3 is 17 residues long. J was trimmed by 3 bases and V by 4 bases; bases with no gene match: 11. The germline gives CDR1 LGHNA, CDR2 YSLEER.

The J gene is TRBJ2-2, the V gene TRBV7-9; unclear D gene. From germline, CDR1 is SEHNR and CDR2 FQNEAQ (reference sequence). This CDR3 region has 14 residues. Trimming took off 2 bases at V and 0 bases at J, with 4 bases between the two ends. CDR3 in amino acids: CASSLRANTGELFF. In DNA, the CDR3 is TGTGCCAGCAGCTTAAGAGCGAACACCGGGGAGCTGTTTTTT.

The chain combines TRBV7-6 with TRBJ2-1; 7 positions agree with TRBD1. CDR3 length: 18 residues. Germline loops: CDR1 SGHVS, CDR2 FNYEAQ. Trimming cost V 6 bases and J 0 bases; bases outside gene matches: 14. In DNA, the CDR3 is TGTGCCAGCAGTATACCGATGTCGGACAGGTACTCCTACAATGAGCAGTTCTTC. It translates to CASSIPMSDRYSYNEQFF.

About this clone: Possible read error: a much larger clone is one base away. This chain uses TRBV6-5 with TRBJ1-1; D is undetermined. CDR3 length: 14 amino acids. The germline gives CDR1 MNHEY, CDR2 SVGAGI. The V and J ends lost 0 bases and 2 bases respectively, with 7 bases between them. The CDR3 loop reads CASSYSESNTEAFF. The CDR3 nucleotides are TGTGCCAGCAGTTACTCGGAGAGTAACACTGAAGCTTTCTTT.

V and J are TRBV9 and TRBJ2-3, with D maybe TRBD1 (6 bases). The germline gives CDR1 SGDLS, CDR2 YYNGEE. The V end lost 4 bases, the J end lost 4 bases, and 19 bases lay between the germline ends. This CDR3 spans 16 amino acids. The CDR3 sequence is CASSPQLTGLADTQYF. The CDR3 nucleotides are TGTGCCAGCAGCCCCCAATTGACAGGACTGGCAGATACGCAGTATTTT. Using reference TRBV9 and TRBJ2-3 for the parts outside the CDR3, the full variable domain is DSGVTQTPKHLITATGQRVTLRCSPRSGDLSVYWYQQSLDQGLQFLIQYYNGEERAKGNILERFSAQQFPDLHSELNLSSLELGDSALYFCASSPQLTGLADTQYFGPGTRLTVL.

This clone appeared a single time. The rearrangement uses TRBV7-3 and TRBJ2-2, with 7 nucleotides matching TRBD1. The CDR3 runs 16 residues. J lost 6 bases, V lost 5 bases, and 12 bases had no gene match. Per the germline V gene, CDR1 is SGHTA and CDR2 is FQGTGA. The CDR3 bases are TGTGCCAGCAGCCCCACTATGGCTGGGACAGCCGGGGAGCTGTTTTTT. This gives the protein CASSPTMAGTAGELFF.

The rearrangement joins TRBV27 to TRBJ2-1, with 8 nucleotides matching TRBD2. The V and J ends lost 1 base and 5 bases, in that order; junction bases with no gene match: 7. Germline values: CDR1 MNHEY, CDR2 SMNVEV (reference sequence). The CDR3 contains 16 residues. In DNA form, the CDR3 reads TGTGCCAGCAGTTTATGGGGCGGGAGGTCCGACAATGAGCAGTTCTTC. Encoded protein: CASSLWGGRSDNEQFF.

This clone was seen at least ten times. The chain is built from TRBV27 and TRBJ1-5; a weak D match, TRBD1 (6 bases). The CDR3 spans 16 residues. The germline gives CDR1 MNHEY, CDR2 SMNVEV (reference sequence). V was shortened by 6 bases and J by 3 bases, with 18 bases between the two germline ends. CDR3 sequence (DNA): TGTGCCAGCAGGAGGACAGCTTCGGTGGACAATCAGCCCCAGCATTTT. Protein sequence: CASRRTASVDNQPQHF.

This clone was counted between two and nine times. V and J are TRBV7-7 and TRBJ1-1; 10 bases line up with TRBD1. The CDR3 sequence is 17 residues long. Germline V gives CDR1 SSHAT, CDR2 FNYEAQ (reference sequence). The ends lost 5 bases at V and 4 bases at J; junction bases unmatched: 13. DNA for the CDR3: TGTGCCAGCAGCCGATTCCGAGGGACAGGGGCGATCACTGAAGCTTTCTTT. Protein: CASSRFRGTGAITEAFF.

The chain carries TRBV10-3 and TRBJ1-2, with D hard to call. Germline V gene sequence: CDR1 ENHRY, CDR2 SYGVKD. V shed 0 bases and J shed 10 bases, with 12 bases lying between them. The CDR3 is made up of 13 amino acids. CDR3 coding DNA: TGTGCCATCAGTGAGTCGAGTGGTTTAGACTACACCTTC. Its translation is CAISESSGLDYTF.